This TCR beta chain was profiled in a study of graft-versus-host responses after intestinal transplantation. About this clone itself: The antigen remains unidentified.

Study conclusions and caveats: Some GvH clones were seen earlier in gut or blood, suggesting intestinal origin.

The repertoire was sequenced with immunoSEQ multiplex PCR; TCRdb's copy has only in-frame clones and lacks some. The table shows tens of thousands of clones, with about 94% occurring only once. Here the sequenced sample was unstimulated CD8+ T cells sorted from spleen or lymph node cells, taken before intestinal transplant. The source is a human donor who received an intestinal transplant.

The CDR3 sequence: CASSYSFLAGYNEQFF. The CDR3 region has the DNA TGTGCCAGCAGTTACTCGTTCCTAGCGGGCTACAATGAGCAGTTCTTC. The V and J genes are TRBV6-5 and TRBJ2-1, with 8 bases lining up with TRBD2. This CDR3 has 16 amino acids. The junction had 4 bases not matched to a gene; V was cut back by 0 bases and J by 3 bases. Per germline, CDR1 MNHEY and CDR2 SVGAGI.